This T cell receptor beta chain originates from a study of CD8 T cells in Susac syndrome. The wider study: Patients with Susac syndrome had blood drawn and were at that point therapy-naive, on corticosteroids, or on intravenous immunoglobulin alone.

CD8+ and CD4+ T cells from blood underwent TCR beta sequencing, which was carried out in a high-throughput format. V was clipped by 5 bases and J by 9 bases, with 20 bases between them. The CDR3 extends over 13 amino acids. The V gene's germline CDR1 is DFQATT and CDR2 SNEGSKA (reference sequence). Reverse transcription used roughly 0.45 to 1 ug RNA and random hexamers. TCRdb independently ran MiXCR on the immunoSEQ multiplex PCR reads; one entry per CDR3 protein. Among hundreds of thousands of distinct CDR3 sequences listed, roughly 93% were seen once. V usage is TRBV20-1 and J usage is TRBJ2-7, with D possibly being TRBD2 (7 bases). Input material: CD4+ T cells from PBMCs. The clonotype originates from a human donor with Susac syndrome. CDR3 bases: TGCAGTGCTGATCGGGCGGGGGCGTCTGGGCAGTACTTC. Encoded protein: CSADRAGASGQYF.